The text below deals with one T cell receptor beta chain. Its antigen is unidentified. Uncontrolled infection, other autoimmune disease, pregnancy or lactation led to exclusion. The CDR3 totals 14 residues. Germline V CDR1 and CDR2: SGHTA, FQGNSA. Trimming removed 4 bases from V and 3 bases from J; junction bases left unmatched: 6. This entry comes from a study of T cells in Graves' hyperthyroidism and ophthalmopathy. The study's findings and limits: The model anticipated ophthalmopathy a median around 6 months pre-onset. Ophthalmopathy cases were set apart from stable hyperthyroidism by a 13 V-J model.

Using RNA transcripts as the source, TCR beta CDR3 regions were amplified. Using the HTBI primer set, a first-round RT-PCR was run on the TCR CDR3. TCRdb re-called the multiplex PCR reads through MiXCR, storing one row per CDR3 protein. The data contain about 610,000 distinct CDR3 sequences, about 43% of them singletons. This rearrangement joins TRBV7-2 to TRBJ2-7; 7 nucleotides agree with TRBD2. The material sequenced was peripheral blood or thyroid tissue (not recorded which). The source is a woman aged 18-30 years with Graves' hyperthyroidism. The CDR3 sequence is CASSSTGTIYEQYF. CDR3 coding DNA: TGTGCCAGCAGCTCAACCGGGACTATCTACGAGCAGTACTTC.